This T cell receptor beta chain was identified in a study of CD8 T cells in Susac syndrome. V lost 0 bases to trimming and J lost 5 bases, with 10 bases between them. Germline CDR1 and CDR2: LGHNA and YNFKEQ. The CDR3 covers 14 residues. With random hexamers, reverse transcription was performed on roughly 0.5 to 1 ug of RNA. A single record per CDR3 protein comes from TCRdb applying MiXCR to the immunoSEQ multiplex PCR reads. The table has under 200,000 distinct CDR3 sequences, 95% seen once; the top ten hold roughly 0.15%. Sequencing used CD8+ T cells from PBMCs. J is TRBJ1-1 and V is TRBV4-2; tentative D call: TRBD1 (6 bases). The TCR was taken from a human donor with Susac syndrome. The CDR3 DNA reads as TGTGCCAGCAGCCAAGATAGGGGGGGGACTGAAGCTTTCTTT. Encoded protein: CASSQDRGGTEAFF.